These T cell receptor beta chains were read from a single sample in a study of identical twins' blood T cells. TCRdb processed the 5' RACE reads anew with MiXCR; each CDR3 protein has one entry. The table records 300,000 to 450,000 distinct CDR3 sequences, roughly 27% of them present only once. Sequencing was done on a sample of PBMCs. The receptors stem from a woman between 18 and 50 years old in good health. Both conserved end residues are part of each CDR3. The order of the fields is clone size, D gene, V gene, J gene, CDR3 DNA, CDR3 protein. The D gene is left open where the match is weak. Expanded clones get a size class; other rows say once, few or many, or leave the size out.

clone size: NA; D gene: NA; V gene: TRBV18; J gene: TRBJ1-3; CDR3 DNA: TGTGCCAGCTCACCTGTCAATGGCAGTCCAGGAAACGCCATATATTTT; CDR3 protein: CASSPVNGSPGNAIYF
clone size: NA; D gene: TRBD1; V gene: TRBV25-1; J gene: TRBJ2-2; CDR3 DNA: TGTGCCAGCGAATATGACAGGGGCACCGGGGAGCTGTTTTTT; CDR3 protein: CASEYDRGTGELFF
clone size: NA; D gene: NA; V gene: TRBV6-6; J gene: TRBJ1-3; CDR3 DNA: TGTGCCAGCAGTCAGGGAGTGCGGGGCTATTTT; CDR3 protein: CASSQGVRGYF
clone size: NA; D gene: NA; V gene: TRBV2; J gene: TRBJ1-2; CDR3 DNA: TGTGCCAGCAGCCGATGGACGGACGCTAACTATGGCTGCACCTTC; CDR3 protein: CASSRWTDANYGCTF
clone size: many; D gene: NA; V gene: TRBV29-1; J gene: TRBJ2-3; CDR3 DNA: TGCAGCGGGACTATGTCAGATACGCAGTATTTT; CDR3 protein: CSGTMSDTQYF
clone size: few; D gene: TRBD1; V gene: TRBV10-3; J gene: TRBJ1-5; CDR3 DNA: TGTGCCATCAGTGAGAATAGACAGGGATCTCAGCCCCAGCATTTT; CDR3 protein: CAISENRQGSQPQHF
clone size: NA; D gene: TRBD1; V gene: TRBV5-1; J gene: TRBJ1-3; CDR3 DNA: TGCGCCAGCAGCCCCGGGACAGGTACCGCCGTAAGAAACACCATATATTTT; CDR3 protein: CASSPGTGTAVRNTIYF
clone size: NA; D gene: NA; V gene: TRBV20-1; J gene: TRBJ2-3; CDR3 DNA: TGCAGTGCTGGGGGCTGGGGAGATACGCAGTATTTT; CDR3 protein: CSAGGWGDTQYF
clone size: NA; D gene: NA; V gene: TRBV5-1; J gene: TRBJ1-1; CDR3 DNA: TGCGCCAGCAGCTTTAATGGACACAATGTTTGGGAAGCTTTCTTT; CDR3 protein: CASSFNGHNVWEAFF
clone size: NA; D gene: NA; V gene: TRBV4-2; J gene: TRBJ2-2; CDR3 DNA: TGTGCCAGCAGCCACAGACAGGAGACGGGCGGGGAGCTGTTTTTT; CDR3 protein: CASSHRQETGGELFF
clone size: many; D gene: NA; V gene: TRBV7-7; J gene: TRBJ1-6; CDR3 DNA: TGTGCTAGCAGCTTGGTGCCAAATTCACCCCTCCACTTT; CDR3 protein: CASSLVPNSPLHF
clone size: NA; D gene: NA; V gene: TRBV29-1; J gene: TRBJ1-1; CDR3 DNA: TGCAGCGTTTGGGGGGGAAATAACACTGAAGCTTTCTTT; CDR3 protein: CSVWGGNNTEAFF
clone size: NA; D gene: NA; V gene: TRBV20-1; J gene: TRBJ1-6; CDR3 DNA: TGCAGTGCTGGACCGGGCCGAAGGGACTCACCCCTCCACTTT; CDR3 protein: CSAGPGRRDSPLHF
clone size: many; D gene: TRBD1; V gene: TRBV29-1; J gene: TRBJ1-3; CDR3 DNA: TGCAGCGTTTGGGACAGGGCAGAAGGAAACACCATATATTTT; CDR3 protein: CSVWDRAEGNTIYF
clone size: NA; D gene: NA; V gene: TRBV20-1; J gene: TRBJ1-1; CDR3 DNA: TGCAGTGCTAGGTTTGGCGGAGACACTGAAGCTTTCTTT; CDR3 protein: CSARFGGDTEAFF
clone size: NA; D gene: NA; V gene: TRBV20-1; J gene: TRBJ2-5; CDR3 DNA: TGCAGTGCTTACCGGGACGCTCAAGAGACCCAGTACTTC; CDR3 protein: CSAYRDAQETQYF
clone size: NA; D gene: NA; V gene: TRBV14; J gene: TRBJ2-5; CDR3 DNA: TGTGCCAGCAGCCACCTACAGGGAGATCTGGAGACCCAGTACTTC; CDR3 protein: CASSHLQGDLETQYF
clone size: few; D gene: NA; V gene: TRBV9; J gene: TRBJ1-2; CDR3 DNA: TGTGCCAGCAGCGTAGATGGGGCCTATGGCTACACCTTC; CDR3 protein: CASSVDGAYGYTF
clone size: NA; D gene: NA; V gene: TRBV29-1; J gene: TRBJ1-1; CDR3 DNA: TGCAGCGTTGGGGCAAGGAGGCTGAACACTGAAGCTTTCTTT; CDR3 protein: CSVGARRLNTEAFF
clone size: few; D gene: NA; V gene: TRBV10-3; J gene: TRBJ1-6; CDR3 DNA: TGTGCCATCAGTGAGTCCAACACAGGGATCCTCCACTTT; CDR3 protein: CAISESNTGILHF
clone size: NA; D gene: NA; V gene: TRBV7-2; J gene: TRBJ1-4; CDR3 DNA: TGTGCCAGCAGCTTAGCGCCCAGGGTGAATGAAAAACTGTTTTTT; CDR3 protein: CASSLAPRVNEKLFF
clone size: few; D gene: NA; V gene: TRBV20-1; J gene: TRBJ2-7; CDR3 DNA: TGCAGTGCTAGAGATCGTAGGGGCCCAGCTTACGAGCAGTACTTC; CDR3 protein: CSARDRRGPAYEQYF
clone size: NA; D gene: NA; V gene: TRBV5-1; J gene: TRBJ2-3; CDR3 DNA: TGCGCCAGCAGCTTGGGGGGTACTAGCCCAGATACGCAGTATTTT; CDR3 protein: CASSLGGTSPDTQYF
clone size: NA; D gene: NA; V gene: TRBV3-1; J gene: TRBJ1-1; CDR3 DNA: TGTGCCAGCAGCCCCGGGGACTACCCTGAAGCTTTCTTT; CDR3 protein: CASSPGDYPEAFF
clone size: few; D gene: NA; V gene: TRBV27; J gene: TRBJ1-3; CDR3 DNA: TGTGCTAGCAAGCGGGACACTGCAGCTGGAAACACCATATATTTT; CDR3 protein: CASKRDTAAGNTIYF
clone size: NA; D gene: NA; V gene: TRBV29-1; J gene: TRBJ1-2; CDR3 DNA: TGCAGCGTTGAATTGGGCAAAAGAGGTGGCTACACCTTC; CDR3 protein: CSVELGKRGGYTF
clone size: NA; D gene: NA; V gene: TRBV29-1; J gene: TRBJ1-1; CDR3 DNA: TGCAGCGTGCCACGGGTAGGACTGAACACTGAAGCTTTCTTT; CDR3 protein: CSVPRVGLNTEAFF
clone size: few; D gene: TRBD1; V gene: TRBV29-1; J gene: TRBJ2-3; CDR3 DNA: TGCAGCGTCGTAACAGGGGATAGTACGCAGTATTTT; CDR3 protein: CSVVTGDSTQYF
clone size: NA; D gene: NA; V gene: TRBV4-3; J gene: TRBJ2-1; CDR3 DNA: TGCGCCAGCAGCCAAGATCAGGACTACTACAATGAGCAGTTCTTC; CDR3 protein: CASSQDQDYYNEQFF
clone size: NA; D gene: NA; V gene: TRBV20-1; J gene: TRBJ1-1; CDR3 DNA: TGCAGTGCTAGGGGCGGGACCCTGGACACTGAAGCTTTCTTT; CDR3 protein: CSARGGTLDTEAFF
clone size: many; D gene: NA; V gene: TRBV5-1; J gene: TRBJ1-1; CDR3 DNA: TGCGCCAGCAGAAGAGCTACAGGTGAAGCTTTCTTT; CDR3 protein: CASRRATGEAFF
clone size: few; D gene: NA; V gene: TRBV7-6; J gene: TRBJ2-1; CDR3 DNA: TGTGCCAGCAGCTTAGATGCGGGTTCCTACAATGAGCAGTTCTTC; CDR3 protein: CASSLDAGSYNEQFF
clone size: once; D gene: NA; V gene: TRBV2; J gene: TRBJ1-5; CDR3 DNA: TGTACCAGCAGTGAGGAATCTATGCAGCCCCAGCATTTT; CDR3 protein: CTSSEESMQPQHF
clone size: NA; D gene: NA; V gene: TRBV7-8; J gene: TRBJ2-5; CDR3 DNA: TGTGCCAGCAGAGTGCTAGCACGCCAAAAGACCCAGTACTTC; CDR3 protein: CASRVLARQKTQYF
clone size: few; D gene: NA; V gene: TRBV12-3/TRBV12-4; J gene: TRBJ2-1; CDR3 DNA: TGTGCCAGCAGTTTAATCGGGGGTCGGCAGTTCTTC; CDR3 protein: CASSLIGGRQFF
clone size: once; D gene: NA; V gene: TRBV12-3/TRBV12-4; J gene: TRBJ2-1; CDR3 DNA: TGTGCCAGCAGTCGACCTGGGCGGGGGCTTTACAATGAGCAGTTCTTC; CDR3 protein: CASSRPGRGLYNEQFF
clone size: few; D gene: NA; V gene: TRBV7-2; J gene: TRBJ1-3; CDR3 DNA: TGTGCCAGCAGCTTAAACCCGTTCTCTGGAAACACCATATATTTT; CDR3 protein: CASSLNPFSGNTIYF
clone size: once; D gene: NA; V gene: TRBV5-1; J gene: TRBJ1-4; CDR3 DNA: TGCGCCAGCAGAGTGCAGTACGGGAGTGAAGAACTGTTTTTT; CDR3 protein: CASRVQYGSEELFF
clone size: NA; D gene: TRBD1; V gene: TRBV6-1; J gene: TRBJ2-7; CDR3 DNA: TGTGCCAGCAGTGAACGACAGGGGCAGTACTTC; CDR3 protein: CASSERQGQYF
clone size: NA; D gene: NA; V gene: TRBV7-2; J gene: TRBJ2-1; CDR3 DNA: TGTGCCAGCAGCATACGACTCTTGGGCGGAACGTACAATGAGCAGTTCTTC; CDR3 protein: CASSIRLLGGTYNEQFF
clone size: few; D gene: TRBD1; V gene: TRBV25-1; J gene: TRBJ2-5; CDR3 DNA: TGTGCCAGCAGTGGGGGACAGACGTTGGAGACCCAGTACTTC; CDR3 protein: CASSGGQTLETQYF
clone size: few; D gene: NA; V gene: TRBV25-1; J gene: TRBJ1-3; CDR3 DNA: TGTGCCAGCAGTGAACAGTACTCTGGAAACACCATATATTTT; CDR3 protein: CASSEQYSGNTIYF
clone size: NA; D gene: TRBD1; V gene: TRBV5-1; J gene: TRBJ2-7; CDR3 DNA: TGCGCCAGCAGCTGGGGACAGGCCCTTCTCTACGAGCAGTACTTC; CDR3 protein: CASSWGQALLYEQYF
clone size: once; D gene: TRBD2; V gene: TRBV20-1; J gene: TRBJ2-1; CDR3 DNA: TGCAGTGCTAACAGCGGGAGTCAGTATGAGCAGTTCTTC; CDR3 protein: CSANSGSQYEQFF
clone size: NA; D gene: NA; V gene: TRBV4-1; J gene: TRBJ1-3; CDR3 DNA: TGCGCCAGCAGACTCTTACTCGGCGGTGGAAACACCATATATTTT; CDR3 protein: CASRLLLGGGNTIYF
clone size: many; D gene: NA; V gene: TRBV29-1; J gene: TRBJ2-3; CDR3 DNA: TGCAGCGTTGAAGATTCTAGCGTGACTAGCACAGATACGCAGTATTTT; CDR3 protein: CSVEDSSVTSTDTQYF
clone size: NA; D gene: TRBD2; V gene: TRBV2; J gene: TRBJ2-5; CDR3 DNA: TGTGCCAGCCAAGGGACTAACAACCAAGAGACCCAGTACTTC; CDR3 protein: CASQGTNNQETQYF
clone size: NA; D gene: NA; V gene: TRBV12-3/TRBV12-4; J gene: TRBJ1-2; CDR3 DNA: TGTGCCAGCAGCTCGGAAGGGGGTGGAACCTTC; CDR3 protein: CASSSEGGGTF
clone size: NA; D gene: TRBD2; V gene: TRBV7-2; J gene: TRBJ2-1; CDR3 DNA: TGTGCCAGCAGCCGACCGGTAGCGGGTTTAAGCTCCTACAATGAGCAGTTCTTC; CDR3 protein: CASSRPVAGLSSYNEQFF
clone size: few; D gene: TRBD1; V gene: TRBV11-2; J gene: TRBJ2-3; CDR3 DNA: TGTGCCAGCAGCTCGACAGGGATCGTGACAGATACGCAGTATTTT; CDR3 protein: CASSSTGIVTDTQYF
clone size: NA; D gene: NA; V gene: TRBV7-2; J gene: TRBJ1-6; CDR3 DNA: TGTGCCAGCAGCTTTTTAGGGGGAAATTCACCCCTCCACTTT; CDR3 protein: CASSFLGGNSPLHF
clone size: NA; D gene: TRBD1; V gene: TRBV29-1; J gene: TRBJ2-7; CDR3 DNA: TGCAGCGTCGGGACAGCTCTCTACGAGCAGTACTTC; CDR3 protein: CSVGTALYEQYF
clone size: few; D gene: NA; V gene: TRBV2; J gene: TRBJ1-1; CDR3 DNA: TGTGCCAGCAGATCAACACTGAACACTGAAGCTTTCTTT; CDR3 protein: CASRSTLNTEAFF
clone size: few; D gene: TRBD1; V gene: TRBV13; J gene: TRBJ1-1; CDR3 DNA: TGTGCCAGCAGCCAAACCAGGGGGAAGGTTCAAGCTTTCTTT; CDR3 protein: CASSQTRGKVQAFF